Shown below are 9 T cell receptor beta chains from a single sample sequenced in a study of blood T cell repertoires in COVID-19 (dated by TCRdb to 2019 to 2021). Libraries were made using the immunoSEQ multiplex PCR assay. What TCRdb holds here is the immuneACCESS table cut down to in-frame rearrangements. Part of the clones is not present; checked against another copy, under half of the missing clones reflect an unresolved V gene, and the others are unexplained. For this sample the table gives 100,000 to 150,000 clones, of which about 74% were detected only once. Approximately 6% of the sample is taken by the ten largest. Sequenced material: peripheral blood. These receptors came from a man at least 80 years old with COVID-19, enrolled during active disease.

The V call is TRBV18, the J call TRBJ2-3; 7 bases are shared with TRBD2. Germline V gives CDR1 KGHSH, CDR2 LQKENI. The CDR3 has 15 amino acids. The J segment lost 2 bases and the V segment lost 2 bases, leaving 4 bases of the junction unmatched. The CDR3 nucleotides read TGTGCCAGCTCACCATCCCTAGCGGTCACAGATACGCAGTATTTT. Translated, it gives CASSPSLAVTDTQYF.

The gene calls are TRBV6-5 and TRBJ1-4; D might be TRBD1 (5 bases). The CDR3 has 15 residues. Trimming stripped 7 bases from V and 7 bases from J, with 19 bases between. Germline V lookup: CDR1 MNHEY, CDR2 SVGAGI. The CDR3 DNA is TGTGCCAGCACGGACCCTTGGGGCATTAGTGAAAAACTGTTTTTT. Its translation is CASTDPWGISEKLFF.

The chain couples TRBV3-1 (or the pseudogene TRBV3-2) to TRBJ2-5, with D perhaps TRBD1 (5 bases). Germline assignment: CDR1 LGHDT and CDR2 YNNKEL (reference sequence). This CDR3 spans 14 amino acids. Trimming removed 3 bases at V and 0 bases at J, with 8 bases between. CDR3 sequence: CASSQRRDQETQYF. CDR3 nucleotides: TGTGCCAGCAGCCAGCGCAGGGACCAAGAGACCCAGTACTTC.

This clone was observed a handful of times. The CDR3 protein is CASSPSREGLGNEQFF. The CDR3 coding sequence is TGTGCCAGCAGTCCCTCCAGGGAGGGCCTGGGCAATGAGCAGTTCTTC. This chain connects TRBV28 to TRBJ2-1, with 7 bases matching TRBD2. The CDR3 sequence is 16 residues long. Trimming removed 5 bases from V and 6 bases from J; junction bases left unmatched: 13. Germline V CDR1 and CDR2: MDHEN, SYDVKM.

The V and J genes are TRBV7-3 and TRBJ2-3; TRBD2 matches at 9 bases. The CDR3 has 14 amino acids. Germline V gives CDR1 SGHTA, CDR2 FQGTGA. Germline trimming cut 5 bases from V and 8 bases from J; bases unmatched to any gene: 8. DNA of the CDR3: TGTGCCAGCAGCCCTGGGACTAGCCAAGGTACGCAGTATTTT. As protein: CASSPGTSQGTQYF.

This clone was detected once. V and J are TRBV15 and TRBJ2-5; 13 nucleotides align to TRBD2. Germline lookup yields CDR1 LNHNV and CDR2 YYDKDF (reference sequence). Trimming took 0 bases from V and 5 from J; bases not matched to a gene: 15. This CDR3 comprises 20 residues. The CDR3 reads CATSRDQGTSGRAGRETQYF. In nucleotides, the CDR3 is TGTGCCACCAGCAGAGATCAGGGTACTAGCGGGAGGGCCGGTAGGGAGACCCAGTACTTC.

The V call is TRBV28, the J call TRBJ2-4, with D possibly matching TRBD2 (5 bases). Trimming removed 6 bases from V and 0 bases from J, with 12 bases in between. CDR3 size: 15 residues. CDR1 is MDHEN, CDR2 SYDVKM, per germline. CDR3 residues: CASRFRGIAKNIQYF. CDR3 coding DNA: TGTGCCAGCAGGTTCCGGGGAATAGCCAAAAACATTCAGTACTTC.

The V call is TRBV4-2, the J call TRBJ2-1; TRBD1 matches 8 bases. Germline-derived CDR1 and CDR2 are LGHNA and YNFKEQ. J was trimmed by 7 bases and V by 1 base; bases with no gene match: 3. This CDR3 region has 14 residues. CDR3 coding DNA: TGTGCCAGCAGCCAAGGGACAGGGAAGAATGAGCAGTTCTTC. Encoded protein: CASSQGTGKNEQFF.

This sequence joins TRBV29-1 and TRBJ2-4, with TRBD2 matching 7 bases. The V segment lost 4 bases and the J segment 0 bases; nucleotides outside the gene matches: 9. CDR3 size: 16 residues. CDR1 is SQVTM and CDR2 is ANQGSEA in the germline V gene. CDR3 coding DNA: TGCAGCGTTGTAGGCTCGGCGGGAGAAGCCAAAAACATTCAGTACTTC. Its translation is CSVVGSAGEAKNIQYF.